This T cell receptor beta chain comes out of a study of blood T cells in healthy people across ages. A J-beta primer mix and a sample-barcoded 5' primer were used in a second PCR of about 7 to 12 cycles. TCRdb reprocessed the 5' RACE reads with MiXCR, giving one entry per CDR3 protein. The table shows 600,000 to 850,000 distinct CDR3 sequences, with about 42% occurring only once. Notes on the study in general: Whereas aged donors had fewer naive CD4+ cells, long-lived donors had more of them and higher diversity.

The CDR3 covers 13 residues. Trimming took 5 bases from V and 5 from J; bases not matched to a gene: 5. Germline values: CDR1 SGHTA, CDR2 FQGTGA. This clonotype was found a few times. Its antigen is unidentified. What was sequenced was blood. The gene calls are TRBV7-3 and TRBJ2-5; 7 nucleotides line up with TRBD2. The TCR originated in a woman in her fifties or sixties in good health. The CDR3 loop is CASSLGRDETQYF. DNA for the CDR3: TGTGCCAGCAGCCTGGGGAGGGATGAGACCCAGTACTTC.